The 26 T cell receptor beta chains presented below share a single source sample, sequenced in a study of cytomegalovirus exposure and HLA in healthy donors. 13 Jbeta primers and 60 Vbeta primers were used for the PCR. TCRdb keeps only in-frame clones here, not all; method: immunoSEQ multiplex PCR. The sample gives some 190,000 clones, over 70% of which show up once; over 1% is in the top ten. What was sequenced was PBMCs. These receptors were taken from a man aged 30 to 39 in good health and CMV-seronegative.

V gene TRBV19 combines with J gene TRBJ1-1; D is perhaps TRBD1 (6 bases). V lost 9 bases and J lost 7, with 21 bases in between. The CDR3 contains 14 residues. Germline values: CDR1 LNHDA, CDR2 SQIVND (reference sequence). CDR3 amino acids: CASQSGHPRVEAFF. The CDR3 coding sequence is TGTGCCAGCCAATCGGGACACCCGAGGGTTGAAGCTTTCTTT.

This chain's CDR3 is CASSLGGSTNEKLFF. CDR3 DNA: TGTGCCAGCAGTTTAGGGGGGTCTACTAATGAAAAACTGTTTTTT. The J gene is TRBJ1-4, the V gene TRBV28; tentatively, D is TRBD1 (5 bases). With 2 bases removed from V and 2 bases from J, the gap between germline ends came to 9 bases. This CDR3 has 15 amino acids. Germline values: CDR1 MDHEN, CDR2 SYDVKM. The variable domain in full, completed from reference TRBV28 and TRBJ1-4, reads DVKVTQSSRYLVKRTGEKVFLECVQDMDHENMFWYRQDPGLGLRLIYFSYDVKMKEKGDIPEGYSVSREKKERFSLILESASTNQTSMYLCASSLGGSTNEKLFFGSGTQLSVL.

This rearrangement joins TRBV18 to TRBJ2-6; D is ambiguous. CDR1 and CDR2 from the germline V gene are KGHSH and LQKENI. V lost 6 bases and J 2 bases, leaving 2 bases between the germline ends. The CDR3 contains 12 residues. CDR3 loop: CASSTGANVLTF. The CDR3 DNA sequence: TGTGCCAGCTCCACTGGGGCCAACGTCCTGACTTTC.

CDR3 DNA sequence: TGCGCCAGCAGCTTGGGCGGGGGCTCTGGAAACACCATATATTTT. It encodes CASSLGGGSGNTIYF. The rearrangement links TRBV5-1 to TRBJ1-3; maybe TRBD1 (5 bases). V lost 0 bases to trimming and J lost 0 bases, with 7 bases between them. CDR3 length equals 15 residues. The germline V gene has CDR1 SGHRS and CDR2 YFSETQ.

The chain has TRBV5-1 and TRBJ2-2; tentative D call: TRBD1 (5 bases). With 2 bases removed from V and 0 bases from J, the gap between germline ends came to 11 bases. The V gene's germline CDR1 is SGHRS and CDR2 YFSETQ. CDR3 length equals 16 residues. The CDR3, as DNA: TGCGCCAGCAGCTTTAGGGGAAACTCGAACACCGGGGAGCTGTTTTTT. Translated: CASSFRGNSNTGELFF.

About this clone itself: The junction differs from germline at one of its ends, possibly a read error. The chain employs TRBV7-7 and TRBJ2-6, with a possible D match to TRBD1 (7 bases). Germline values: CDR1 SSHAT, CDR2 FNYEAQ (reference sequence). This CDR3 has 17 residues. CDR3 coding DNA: TGTGCTAGCAGCGAGAACAGGGGACTCTCTGGGGCCAACGTCCTGACTTTC. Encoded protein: CASSENRGLSGANVLTF.

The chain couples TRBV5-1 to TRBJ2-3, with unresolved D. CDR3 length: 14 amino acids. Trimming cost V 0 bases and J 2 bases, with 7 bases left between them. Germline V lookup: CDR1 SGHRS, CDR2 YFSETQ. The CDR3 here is CASSLGPTTDTQYF. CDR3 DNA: TGCGCCAGCAGCTTGGGCCCTACCACAGATACGCAGTATTTT.

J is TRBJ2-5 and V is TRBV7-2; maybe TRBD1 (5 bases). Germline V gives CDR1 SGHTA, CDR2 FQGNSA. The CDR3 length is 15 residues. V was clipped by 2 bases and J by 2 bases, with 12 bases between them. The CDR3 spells CASSLWAGNQETQYF. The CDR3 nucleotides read TGTGCCAGCAGCTTATGGGCAGGGAATCAAGAGACCCAGTACTTC.

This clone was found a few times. The CDR3 sequence: CASSLYGMNTEAFF. CDR3 coding DNA: TGTGCCAGCAGTTTATACGGGATGAACACTGAAGCTTTCTTT. This sequence joins TRBV28 and TRBJ1-1; the D is unclear. V lost 1 base and J 0 bases, leaving 6 bases between the germline ends. Germline V CDR1 and CDR2: MDHEN, SYDVKM. The CDR3 runs to 14 residues.

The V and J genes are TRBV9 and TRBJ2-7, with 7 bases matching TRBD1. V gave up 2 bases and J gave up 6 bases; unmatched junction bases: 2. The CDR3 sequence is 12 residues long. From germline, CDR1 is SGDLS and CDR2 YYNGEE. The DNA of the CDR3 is TGTGCCAGCAGCGTCTCAGGGGGCGAGCAGTACTTC. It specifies CASSVSGGEQYF.

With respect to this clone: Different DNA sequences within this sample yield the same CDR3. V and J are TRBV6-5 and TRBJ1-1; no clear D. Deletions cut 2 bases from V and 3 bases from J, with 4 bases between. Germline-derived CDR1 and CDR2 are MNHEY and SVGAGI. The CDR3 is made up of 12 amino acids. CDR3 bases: TGTGCCAGCAGTTACGGAGACACTGAAGCTTTCTTT. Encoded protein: CASSYGDTEAFF.

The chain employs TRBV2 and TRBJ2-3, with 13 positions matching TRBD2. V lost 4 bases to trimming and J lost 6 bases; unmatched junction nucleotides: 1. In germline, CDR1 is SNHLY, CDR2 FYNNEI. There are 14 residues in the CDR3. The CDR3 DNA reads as TGTGCCAGCAGTGTGACTAGCGGGAGGGATACGCAGTATTTT. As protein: CASSVTSGRDTQYF.

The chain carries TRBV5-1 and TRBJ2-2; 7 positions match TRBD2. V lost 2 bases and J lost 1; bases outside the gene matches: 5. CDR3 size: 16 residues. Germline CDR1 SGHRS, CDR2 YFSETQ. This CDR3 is CASSFFAGVNTGELFF. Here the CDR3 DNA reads TGCGCCAGCAGCTTTTTCGCGGGAGTGAACACCGGGGAGCTGTTTTTT.

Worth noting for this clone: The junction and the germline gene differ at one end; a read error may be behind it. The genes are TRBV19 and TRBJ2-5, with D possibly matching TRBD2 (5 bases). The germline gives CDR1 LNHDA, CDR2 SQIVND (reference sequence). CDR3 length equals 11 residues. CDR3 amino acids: CAVGLSKPLHF. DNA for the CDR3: TGTGCCGTTGGACTCTCCAAGCCCCTCCACTTC.

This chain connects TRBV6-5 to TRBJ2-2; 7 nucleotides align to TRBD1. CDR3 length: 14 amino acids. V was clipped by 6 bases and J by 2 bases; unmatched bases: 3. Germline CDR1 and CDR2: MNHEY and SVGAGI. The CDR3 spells CASRGQINTGELFF. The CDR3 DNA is TGTGCCAGCAGGGGACAGATTAACACCGGGGAGCTGTTTTTT.

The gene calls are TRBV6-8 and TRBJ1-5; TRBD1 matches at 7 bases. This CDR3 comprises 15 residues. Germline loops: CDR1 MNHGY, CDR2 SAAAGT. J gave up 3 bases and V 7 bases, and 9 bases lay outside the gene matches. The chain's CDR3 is CASTEGQASNQPQHF. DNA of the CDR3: TGTGCCAGCACCGAAGGACAGGCTTCCAATCAGCCCCAGCATTTT.

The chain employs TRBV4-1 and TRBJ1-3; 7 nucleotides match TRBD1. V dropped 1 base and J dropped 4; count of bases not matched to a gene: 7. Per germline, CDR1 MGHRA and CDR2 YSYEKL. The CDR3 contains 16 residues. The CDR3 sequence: CASSQGPGQRGNTIYF. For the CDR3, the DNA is TGCGCCAGCAGCCAAGGTCCGGGACAGAGGGGAAACACCATATATTTT.

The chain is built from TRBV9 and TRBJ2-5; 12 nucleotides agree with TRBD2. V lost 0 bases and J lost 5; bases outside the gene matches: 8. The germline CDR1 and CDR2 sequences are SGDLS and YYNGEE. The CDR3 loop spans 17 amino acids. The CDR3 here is CASSVGGLAGAGETQYF. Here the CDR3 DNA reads TGTGCCAGCAGCGTAGGGGGACTAGCGGGCGCCGGCGAGACCCAGTACTTC.

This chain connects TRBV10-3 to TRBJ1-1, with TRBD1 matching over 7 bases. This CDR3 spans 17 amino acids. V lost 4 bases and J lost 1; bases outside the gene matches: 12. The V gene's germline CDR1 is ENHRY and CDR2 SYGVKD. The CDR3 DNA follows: TGTGCCATCAGTGGTTTGGCAGGGGGTAAAGGGAACACTGAAGCTTTCTTT. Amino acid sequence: CAISGLAGGKGNTEAFF.

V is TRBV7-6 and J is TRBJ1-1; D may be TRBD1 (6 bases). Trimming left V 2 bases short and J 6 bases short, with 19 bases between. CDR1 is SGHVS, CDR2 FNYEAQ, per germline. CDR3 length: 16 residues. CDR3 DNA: TGTGCCAGCAGCTTACCAACAGCAGGGGAATTCTCTGAAGCTTTCTTT. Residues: CASSLPTAGEFSEAFF. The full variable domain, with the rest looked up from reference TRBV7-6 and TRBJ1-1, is GAGVSQSPRYKVTKRGQDVALRCDPISGHVSLYWYRQALGQGPEFLTYFNYEAQQDKSGLPNDRFSAERPEGSISTLTIQRTEQRDSAMYRCASSLPTAGEFSEAFFGQGTRLTVV.

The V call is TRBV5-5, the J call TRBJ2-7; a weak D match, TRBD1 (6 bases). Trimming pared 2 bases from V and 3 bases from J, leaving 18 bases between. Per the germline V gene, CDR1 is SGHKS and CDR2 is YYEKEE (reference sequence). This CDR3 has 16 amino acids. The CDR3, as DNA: TGTGCCAGCAGCTTAGGGTCACAGGGTGATCTCTACGAGCAGTACTTC. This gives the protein CASSLGSQGDLYEQYF.

The CDR3 coding sequence is TGTGCCAGTAGCCCCACGGGGGTCCGGAGCACTGAAGCTTTCTTT. It encodes CASSPTGVRSTEAFF. This rearrangement joins TRBV19 to TRBJ1-1; possibly TRBD1 for D (5 bases). Trimming stripped 6 bases from V and 4 bases from J, with 18 bases between. This CDR3 has 15 amino acids. The germline CDR1 and CDR2 sequences are LNHDA and SQIVND (reference sequence). The entire variable domain, with the rest obtained from reference TRBV19 and TRBJ1-1, is as follows: DGGITQSPKYLFRKEGQNVTLSCEQNLNHDAMYWYRQDPGQGLRLIYYSQIVNDFQKGDIAEGYSVSREKKESFPLTVTSAQKNPTAFYLCASSPTGVRSTEAFFGQGTRLTVV.

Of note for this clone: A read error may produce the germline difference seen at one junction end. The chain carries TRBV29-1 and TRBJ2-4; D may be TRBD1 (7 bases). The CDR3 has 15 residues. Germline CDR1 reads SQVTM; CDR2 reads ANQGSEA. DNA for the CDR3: TGCAGCGTGTACGCGACAGGGAGGACCAAAAACAGTCAGTACTTC. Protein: CSVYATGRTKNSQYF. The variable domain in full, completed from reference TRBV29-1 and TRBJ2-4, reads SAVISQKPSRDICQRGTSLTIQCQVDSQVTMMFWYRQQPGQSLTLIATANQGSEATYESGFVIDKFPISRPNLTFSTLTVSNMSPEDSSIYLCSVYATGRTKNSQYFGAGTRLSVL.

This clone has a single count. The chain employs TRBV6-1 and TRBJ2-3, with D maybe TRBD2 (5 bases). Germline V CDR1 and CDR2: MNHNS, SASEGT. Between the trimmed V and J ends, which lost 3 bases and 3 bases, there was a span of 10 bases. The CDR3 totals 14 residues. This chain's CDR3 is CASSDGISTDTQYF. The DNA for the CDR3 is TGTGCCAGCAGTGACGGGATCTCGACAGATACGCAGTATTTT.

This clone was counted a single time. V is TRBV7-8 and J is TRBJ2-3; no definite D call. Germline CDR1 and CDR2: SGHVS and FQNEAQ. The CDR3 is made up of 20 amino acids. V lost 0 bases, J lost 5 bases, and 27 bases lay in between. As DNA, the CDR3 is TGTGCCAGCAGCTTAGCGCCCGCGGCGTTGTGGGTTGGGTCCAAAGATACGCAGTATTTT. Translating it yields CASSLAPAALWVGSKDTQYF.

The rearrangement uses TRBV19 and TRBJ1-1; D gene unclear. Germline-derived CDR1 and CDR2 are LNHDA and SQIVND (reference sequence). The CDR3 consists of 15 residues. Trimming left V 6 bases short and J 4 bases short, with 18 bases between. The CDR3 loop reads CASSYRLNLGTEAFF. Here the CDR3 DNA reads TGTGCCAGTAGCTATCGACTAAACCTGGGCACTGAAGCTTTCTTT.